This record covers a single T cell receptor beta chain. Its target is not known. Per the germline V gene, CDR1 is MNHNS and CDR2 is SASEGT. CDR3 length: 14 residues. V gave up 7 bases and J gave up 8 bases, with 17 bases separating them. The assay was immunoSEQ multiplex PCR, and TCRdb's table has in-frame clones only and misses some. The table records roughly 140,000 clones, approximately 92% of them present only once. This record comes from a study of T cell responses to AZD1222 COVID-19 vaccine. Points from the study as a whole: The CD4 TCRs associated with vaccination extended across spike and predominated at 160-218 and 743-854. Researchers took repertoire samples only after the peak T cell response had come. Clonal diversity was possibly underestimated, and the donors were mostly white British, with more females.

The material sequenced was peripheral blood, taken 28 days after the second AZD1222 dose. This sequence originates from an adult who received the AZD1222 COVID-19 vaccine. The chain links TRBV6-1 to TRBJ1-4, with D possibly TRBD1 on 5 matching bases. For the CDR3, the DNA is TGTGCCAGCACCAACTCCCAGGGTCGGGAAAAACTGTTTTTT. It specifies CASTNSQGREKLFF.